This TCR beta chain was retrieved from a study of T cell repertoires in cytomegalovirus infection. At the level of the study: The authors relied on CMV epitopes, both recently identified HLA-C-restricted and well-studied HLA-B-restricted. Public TCR beta signatures provided an indication of both CMV infection and a matching HLA type. The study's findings and limits: Summed frequency of shared TCR beta families picked out CMV carriers who also had the relevant HLA.

This clonotype has at least ten counts. As yet, its antigen is unknown. TCRdb fed the reads into MiXCR, producing one record per CDR3 protein. The repertoire consists of a few hundred thousand distinct CDR3 sequences, with 40% occurring once and the leading ten covering roughly 50%. This CDR3 has 14 amino acids. Germline V gives CDR1 SGHTA, CDR2 FQGNSA. Trimming took 5 bases from V and 6 from J, leaving 14 bases between them. This sequence originates from a human donor in good health (CMV status not recorded). Some clones in this sample may be carry-over from other donors' samples. The chain has TRBV7-2 and TRBJ2-1; possibly TRBD1 for D (5 bases). The sample consisted of cultured PBMCs, taken from culture after CMV antigen stimulation. The CDR3, as DNA: TGTGCCAGCAGCCAAGGGGCGGTCTTCAATGAGCAGTTCTTC. Its protein product is CASSQGAVFNEQFF.